This T cell receptor (beta chain) appears in the sequencing data of a study of cytomegalovirus exposure and HLA in healthy donors. General study results and limits: Using a false discovery rate of 0.05, a later analysis showed that 16,000 or so TCR beta sequences were associated with HLA alleles.

With regard to this clone: As yet, its antigen is unknown.

Healthy donors of bone marrow made up the group. Unrecorded immune exposures were likely, despite nominal health at sampling. PCR primers comprised 60 Vbeta and 13 Jbeta primers. Repertoires were generated with immunoSEQ multiplex PCR, while TCRdb's copy carries only in-frame clones and drops some. In the table there are over 130,000 clones, 88% of which are singletons. From germline, CDR1 is SGHNT and CDR2 YENEEA. The CDR3 is 13 residues long. The V end was cut by 5 bases, the J end by 7 bases, with 12 bases between. The receptor was derived from a woman in her forties in good health and CMV-seronegative. The rearrangement joins TRBV11-3 to TRBJ2-1; the D gene is possibly TRBD2 (5 bases). The sequenced sample was PBMCs. This CDR3 reads CASSPSRGNEQFF. Written as DNA, the CDR3 is TGTGCCAGCAGCCCCTCCCGAGGGAATGAGCAGTTCTTC.